This T cell receptor beta chain comes out of a study of blood T cell repertoires in COVID-19. Study background: PBMCs, B-cell-depleted T cells, or T cells provided the cDNA or gDNA that made up the material.

As processed by the authors: Amplification of reference gene primers was used by the study to estimate nucleated cell counts. Sequencing used immunoSEQ multiplex PCR; TCRdb keeps in-frame clones, though not all of them. V, J and clone size are those of that table, while D and trimming were read from the DNA. The table has approximately 310,000 clones, around 85% seen once. The CDR3 length is 12 residues. Trimming left V 7 bases short and J 3 bases short, with 5 bases between. CDR1 is KGHDR and CDR2 is SFDVKD in the germline V gene. The sample taken for sequencing was PBMCs or T cells enriched from blood (not recorded which). The V gene is TRBV24-1, the J gene TRBJ2-2; tentative D call: TRBD2 (5 bases). This TCR derives from a woman in her twenties or thirties who had been exposed to COVID-19. The CDR3 is CATRGDTGELFF. The CDR3 bases are TGTGCCACCAGGGGAGACACCGGGGAGCTGTTTTTT.